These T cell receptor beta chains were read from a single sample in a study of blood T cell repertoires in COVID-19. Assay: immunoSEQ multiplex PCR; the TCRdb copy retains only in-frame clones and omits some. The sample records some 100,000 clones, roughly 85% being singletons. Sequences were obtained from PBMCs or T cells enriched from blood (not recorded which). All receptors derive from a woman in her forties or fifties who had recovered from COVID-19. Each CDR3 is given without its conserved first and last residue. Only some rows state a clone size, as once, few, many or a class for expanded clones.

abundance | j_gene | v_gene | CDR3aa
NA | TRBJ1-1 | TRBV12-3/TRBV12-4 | ASSLWGGEAF
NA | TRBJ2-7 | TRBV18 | ASSPNGGGGLYEQY
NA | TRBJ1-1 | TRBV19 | ASSWGLNTEAF
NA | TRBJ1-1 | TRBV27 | ASSFAGSANTEAF
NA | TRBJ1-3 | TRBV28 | ASSFSRGRGNTIY
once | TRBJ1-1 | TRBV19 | ASSIVRTGLGTEAF
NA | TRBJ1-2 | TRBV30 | AWSHPGGHSYGYT
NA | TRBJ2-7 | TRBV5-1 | ASSPPGQIYEQY
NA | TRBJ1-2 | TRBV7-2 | ASSLGTGDRGYT
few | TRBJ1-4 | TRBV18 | ASPPADRGPTNEKLF
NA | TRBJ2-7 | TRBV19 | ASSKKQGSYEQY
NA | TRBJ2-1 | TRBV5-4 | ASSLGGASGRVSNEQF
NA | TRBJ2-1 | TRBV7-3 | ASSLGLVSYNEQF
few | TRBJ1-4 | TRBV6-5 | ASSPSGGTNEKLF
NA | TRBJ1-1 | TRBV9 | ASSDDTGLGTEAF
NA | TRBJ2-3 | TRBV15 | ATSSLRSTDTQY
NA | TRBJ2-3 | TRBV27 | ASSLSGTARTDTQY
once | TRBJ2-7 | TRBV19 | ASTLGQGTSYEQY
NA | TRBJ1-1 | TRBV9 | ASSTSQERGLNTEAF
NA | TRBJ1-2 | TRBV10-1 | ASGTGDGGYT
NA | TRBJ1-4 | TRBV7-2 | ASSSDGTGREKLF
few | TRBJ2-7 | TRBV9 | ASSPRQGDSYEQY
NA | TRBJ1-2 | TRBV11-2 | ASSPSNYGYT
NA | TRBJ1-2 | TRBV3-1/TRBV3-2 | ASSLSGGADYGYT
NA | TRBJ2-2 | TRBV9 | ASSVNSGGLPRTGPGELF
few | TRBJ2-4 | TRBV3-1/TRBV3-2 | ASSQGDTPPH
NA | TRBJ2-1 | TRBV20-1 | SASPGDKGVNEQF
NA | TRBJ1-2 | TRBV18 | ASSPQITELANYGYT
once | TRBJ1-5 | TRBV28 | ASRAPGGNQPQH
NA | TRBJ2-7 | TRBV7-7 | ASSAGTGVTYEQY
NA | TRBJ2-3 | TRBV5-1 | ASGGARTDTQY
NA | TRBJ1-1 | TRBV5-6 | ASSLAGGLRTEAF
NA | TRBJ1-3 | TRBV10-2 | ASSGGGESGNTIY
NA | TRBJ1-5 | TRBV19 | ASSMGTGGLNQPQH
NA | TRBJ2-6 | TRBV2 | ASSEGGGPGANVLT
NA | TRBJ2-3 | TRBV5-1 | ASSLGGQPLDTQY
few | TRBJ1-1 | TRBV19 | ASSPIGGVTEAF
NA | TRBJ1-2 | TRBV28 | ASGPPQGAGGYT
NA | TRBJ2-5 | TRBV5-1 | ASSHRTEWETQY
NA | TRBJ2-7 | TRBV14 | ASSQGRGAEQY
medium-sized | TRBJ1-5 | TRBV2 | ASSPNHQPQH
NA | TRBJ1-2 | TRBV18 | ASSPAGGAQYGYT
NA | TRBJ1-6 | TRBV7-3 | ASSSRGQKNSPLH
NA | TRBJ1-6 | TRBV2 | ASNRRTANSPLH
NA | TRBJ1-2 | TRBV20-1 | SASSGVNYGYT
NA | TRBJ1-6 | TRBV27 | ASSLSSGGVPGNSPLH
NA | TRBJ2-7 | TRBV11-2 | ASSSQGFEQY
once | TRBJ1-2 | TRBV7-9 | ASSLVSPGAGYT
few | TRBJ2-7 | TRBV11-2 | ASSLDLVSYEQY
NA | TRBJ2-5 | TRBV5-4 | ASSLVSGGAPQTQY
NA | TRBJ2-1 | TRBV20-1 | SASWRKNEQF
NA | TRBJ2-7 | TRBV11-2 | ASSLDRGEQY
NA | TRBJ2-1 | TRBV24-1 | ATSDSLHRGLDEQF
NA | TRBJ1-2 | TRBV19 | ASTSGTGTLYGYT
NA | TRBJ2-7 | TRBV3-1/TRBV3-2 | ASSQYSSYEQY
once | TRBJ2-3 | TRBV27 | ASSFYGLAVSGTDTQY
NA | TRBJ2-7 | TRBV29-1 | SVDDPDRGSYEQY
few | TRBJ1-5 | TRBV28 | ASSFRRGGNQPQH
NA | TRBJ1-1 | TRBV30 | AWSGFGGMNTEAF
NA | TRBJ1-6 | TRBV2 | ASMLDSKNSPLH